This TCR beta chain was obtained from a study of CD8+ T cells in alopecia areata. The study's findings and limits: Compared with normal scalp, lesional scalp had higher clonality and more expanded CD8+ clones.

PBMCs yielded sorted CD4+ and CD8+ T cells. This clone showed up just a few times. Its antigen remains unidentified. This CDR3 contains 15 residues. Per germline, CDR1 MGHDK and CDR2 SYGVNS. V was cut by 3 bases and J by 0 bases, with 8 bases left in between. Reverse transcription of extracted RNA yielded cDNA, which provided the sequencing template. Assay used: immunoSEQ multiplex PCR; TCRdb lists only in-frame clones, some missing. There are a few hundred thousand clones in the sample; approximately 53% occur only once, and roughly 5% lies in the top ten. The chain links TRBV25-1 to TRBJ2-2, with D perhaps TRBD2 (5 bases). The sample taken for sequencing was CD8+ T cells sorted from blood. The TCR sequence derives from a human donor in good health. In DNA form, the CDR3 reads TGTGCCAGCAGTGAGTTCGGGACGAACACCGGGGAGCTGTTTTTT. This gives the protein CASSEFGTNTGELFF.